Given below is one T cell receptor beta chain in context. This entry is derived from a study of blood T cell repertoires in COVID-19. Study-wide context: The samples span acute and convalescent COVID-19 from the United States, Italy and Spain. The analysed material was cDNA or gDNA that came from T cells, B-cell-depleted T cells, or PBMCs.

Authors' analysis steps: The assay estimated nucleated cells by amplifying reference gene primers. Using immunoSEQ multiplex PCR, the repertoire was profiled, and TCRdb retains in-frame clones only, with some absent. V, J and clone size were drawn from that table, and D and trimming were deduced from the DNA. The table has 150,000 to 200,000 clones, 75% to 95% seen once. The receptor's source is a man aged 45-65 years with acute or convalescent COVID-19. Input material: peripheral blood.

The CDR3 loop is CATSPLAGTYEQYF. CDR3 nucleotide sequence: TGTGCCACTTCCCCGCTAGCGGGCACCTACGAGCAGTACTTC. The chain links TRBV6-5 to TRBJ2-7; 8 positions match TRBD2. The CDR3 has 14 residues. V dropped 10 bases and J dropped 2; count of bases not matched to a gene: 10. The germline V gene has CDR1 MNHEY and CDR2 SVGAGI.